The 15 T cell receptor beta chains below were found in one sample sequenced in a study of cytomegalovirus exposure and HLA in healthy donors. TCRdb's table, derived via immunoSEQ multiplex PCR, lists solely in-frame clones and lacks some. The sample consists of 70,000 to 75,000 clones, around 94% of them appearing once. The sample consisted of PBMCs. The receptors stem from a woman aged 18-35 years in good health and CMV-seropositive.

CDR3 sequence (DNA): TGTGCCAGCAGCTTAGGGGCAGGGGTCGCCGGGGAGCTGTTTTTT. This codes for CASSLGAGVAGELFF. The genes are TRBV11-2 and TRBJ2-2; possibly TRBD1 for D (6 bases). Looked up from germline, CDR1 is SGHAT and CDR2 is FQNNGV. The CDR3 runs 15 residues. The ends were cut back, 1 base at V and 6 bases at J, with 12 bases in the middle.

The J gene is TRBJ1-2, the V gene TRBV9; no reliable D call. The CDR3 contains 16 residues. The V end was cut by 0 bases, the J end by 4 bases, with 16 bases between. Germline CDR1 SGDLS, CDR2 YYNGEE. CDR3 nucleotides: TGTGCCAGCAGCGTAGAGTCAGGCGGGCCGGGCTATGGCTACACCTTC. This translates into CASSVESGGPGYGYTF. Full variable domain (missing parts from reference TRBV9 and TRBJ1-2): DSGVTQTPKHLITATGQRVTLRCSPRSGDLSVYWYQQSLDQGLQFLIQYYNGEERAKGNILERFSAQQFPDLHSELNLSSLELGDSALYFCASSVESGGPGYGYTFGSGTRLTVV.

This chain links TRBV2 with TRBJ2-3, with 7 positions matching TRBD1. The ends lost 6 bases at V and 0 bases at J; junction bases unmatched: 6. Germline V lookup: CDR1 SNHLY, CDR2 FYNNEI. The CDR3 covers 15 residues. The CDR3 sequence: CASSRQGWSTDTQYF. The CDR3 nucleotides read TGTGCCAGCAGCAGACAGGGTTGGAGCACAGATACGCAGTATTTT.

The genes are TRBV9 and TRBJ2-5; TRBD1 matches 8 bases. Germline CDR1 is SGDLS and CDR2 is YYNGEE. V lost 3 bases and J lost 5; bases outside the gene matches: 9. The CDR3 is made up of 15 amino acids. The CDR3 DNA reads TGTGCCAGCAGCGCGACAGGGGTCGAGGTGGAGACCCAGTACTTC. It yields the protein CASSATGVEVETQYF.

This rearrangement joins TRBV5-1 to TRBJ2-1; 9 bases match TRBD2. This CDR3 is built from 14 residues. Per germline, CDR1 SGHRS and CDR2 YFSETQ. V was pared by 4 bases and J by 7 bases, with 6 bases of the junction left unmatched. This chain's CDR3 is CASSQPGLANEQFF. Here the CDR3 DNA reads TGCGCCAGCAGCCAACCGGGACTAGCTAATGAGCAGTTCTTC.

V and J are TRBV4-2 and TRBJ1-1; D gene unclear. The CDR3 totals 16 residues. The V gene's germline CDR1 is LGHNA and CDR2 YNFKEQ. V lost 0 bases to trimming and J lost 3 bases, with 14 bases between them. The CDR3 spells CASSQDPPGADTEAFF. DNA for the CDR3: TGTGCCAGCAGCCAAGATCCCCCGGGAGCGGACACTGAAGCTTTCTTT.

In this sample, this clone turned up once. The chain combines TRBV5-5 with TRBJ2-3; tentatively, D is TRBD2 (5 bases). Germline V gene data show CDR1 as SGHKS and CDR2 as YYEKEE (reference sequence). CDR3 size: 13 residues. V was clipped by 6 bases and J by 4 bases, with 12 bases between them. CDR3 loop: CASNPWGADTQYF. CDR3 bases: TGTGCCAGCAACCCGTGGGGAGCAGATACGCAGTATTTT. The whole variable domain, remainder taken from reference TRBV5-5 and TRBJ2-3, is DAGVTQSPTHLIKTRGQQVTLRCSPISGHKSVSWYQQVLGQGPQFIFQYYEKEERGRGNFPDRFSARQFPNYSSELNVNALLLGDSALYLCASNPWGADTQYFGPGTRLTVL.

V gene TRBV5-1 combines with J gene TRBJ2-3; D is undetermined. Germline lookup yields CDR1 SGHRS and CDR2 YFSETQ. Trimming left V 4 bases short and J 0 bases short, with 9 bases between. The CDR3 runs 14 residues. CDR3 coding DNA: TGCGCCAGCAGCCTCGAGAAGAGCACAGATACGCAGTATTTT. It is translated as CASSLEKSTDTQYF.

J is TRBJ1-2 and V is TRBV6-1; D perhaps matches TRBD1 (5 bases). Germline CDR1 MNHNS, CDR2 SASEGT. The CDR3 is made up of 15 amino acids. V shed 6 bases and J shed 8 bases, with 22 bases lying between them. The DNA of the CDR3 is TGTGCCAGCAGAGTCTCGGGGGGTAATCTCGTCGGCTACACCTTC. Its protein product is CASRVSGGNLVGYTF.

This rearrangement joins TRBV5-1 to TRBJ1-6; D is perhaps TRBD1 (6 bases). The V gene lost 1 base and the J gene lost 7 bases, with 9 bases spanning the gap. The germline V gene has CDR1 SGHRS and CDR2 YFSETQ. The CDR3 runs 14 residues. The CDR3 here is CASSLTDRNSPLHF. In DNA, the CDR3 is TGCGCCAGCAGCTTGACCGACAGGAATTCACCCCTCCACTTT.

The CDR3 bases are TGTGCCAGCAGTTTCCCAGCCGGGCCAGGGGGGACCCAGTACTTC. This codes for CASSFPAGPGGTQYF. This chain joins TRBV28 and TRBJ2-5, with TRBD1 identical over 7 bases. CDR1 MDHEN and CDR2 SYDVKM come from the germline V gene. The CDR3 contains 15 residues. V shed 3 bases and J 7 bases; nucleotides not matched to a gene: 11.

This chain links TRBV7-2 with TRBJ2-3; 11 nucleotides line up with TRBD2. CDR1 and CDR2 from the germline V gene are SGHTA and FQGNSA. Germline trimming cut 0 bases from V and 6 bases from J; bases unmatched to any gene: 8. The CDR3 sequence is 17 residues long. The DNA of the CDR3 is TGTGCCAGCAGCTTAGCGTTTAGCGGGAGGGCCCGGGATACGCAGTATTTT. The encoded protein is CASSLAFSGRARDTQYF.

V gene TRBV6-5 combines with J gene TRBJ1-6; 7 bases match TRBD1. This CDR3 is built from 13 residues. CDR1 MNHEY and CDR2 SVGAGI come from the germline V gene. The V and J ends lost 6 bases and 6 bases, in that order; junction bases with no gene match: 2. In DNA, the CDR3 is TGTGCCAGCAGCAGGGGGGCTAATTCACCCCTCCACTTT. This gives the protein CASSRGANSPLHF.

The V and J genes are TRBV6-1 and TRBJ1-6, with D tentatively TRBD1 (5 bases). CDR3 length equals 17 residues. Trimming left V 4 bases short and J 10 bases short, with 23 bases between. Germline CDR1 and CDR2: MNHNS and SASEGT. The CDR3 sequence is CASSAGQGFLLGSPLHF. The CDR3 DNA reads as TGTGCCAGCAGTGCTGGGCAGGGATTTCTTTTAGGATCACCCCTCCACTTT.

This chain connects TRBV27 to TRBJ2-1; TRBD1 matches at 8 bases. Germline CDR1 is MNHEY and CDR2 is SMNVEV (reference sequence). This CDR3 contains 13 residues. V was pared by 2 bases and J by 9 bases, with 3 bases of the junction left unmatched. The CDR3 reads CASSLQGAGEQFF. DNA for the CDR3: TGTGCCAGCAGTTTACAGGGGGCGGGTGAGCAGTTCTTC.